Each of the 28 T cell receptor beta chains below was sequenced from the same sample in a study of cytomegalovirus exposure and HLA in healthy donors. This PCR relied on a set of 60 Vbeta primers and 13 Jbeta primers. Produced via immunoSEQ multiplex PCR; TCRdb's table is partial and in-frame only. In total, the table holds under 150,000 clones. The sequenced sample consisted of PBMCs. Receptors were obtained from a woman aged 60 to 75 in good health and CMV-seronegative.

CDR3 sequence reads: CASSDDRTSYEQYF. For the CDR3, the DNA is TGTGCCAGCAGCGACGACAGGACATCCTACGAGCAGTACTTC. V and J are TRBV5-8 and TRBJ2-7; D is perhaps TRBD1 (6 bases). CDR3 length: 14 amino acids. Germline-derived CDR1 and CDR2 are SGHTS and YDEGEE. Trimming pared 4 bases from V and 1 base from J, leaving 12 bases between.

The rearrangement uses TRBV6-5 and TRBJ2-5; TRBD2 matches at 10 bases. The CDR3 has 16 amino acids. The germline V gene has CDR1 MNHEY and CDR2 SVGAGI. Unmatched junction bases numbered 4, after V lost 2 bases and J lost 1 base. The CDR3 protein is CASSYGVAGGQETQYF. CDR3 DNA: TGTGCCAGCAGTTACGGGGTAGCGGGGGGCCAAGAGACCCAGTACTTC.

The gene calls are TRBV2 and TRBJ1-6; D may be TRBD1 (5 bases). V lost 2 bases and J 14 bases, leaving 22 bases between the germline ends. Per germline, CDR1 SNHLY and CDR2 FYNNEI. The CDR3 is made up of 16 amino acids. DNA of the CDR3: TGTGCCAGCAGTGAACGGGGGGGACGGGGGAATTTGGCCCTCCACTTT. As protein: CASSERGGRGNLALHF.

The V call is TRBV6-6, the J call TRBJ2-5; tentative D call: TRBD2 (6 bases). The CDR3 loop spans 15 amino acids. Trimming removed 7 bases from V and 4 bases from J, with 19 bases in between. CDR1 MNHNY and CDR2 SVGAGI come from the germline V gene (reference sequence). The CDR3 here is CASILQGEVGETQYF. As DNA, the CDR3 is TGTGCCAGCATCCTTCAAGGGGAGGTCGGAGAGACCCAGTACTTC.

The J gene is TRBJ2-7, the V gene TRBV27, with D possibly matching TRBD1 (6 bases). Germline CDR1 and CDR2: MNHEY and SMNVEV (reference sequence). The CDR3 loop spans 13 amino acids. Trimming removed 3 bases from V and 2 bases from J, with 8 bases in between. The chain's CDR3 is CASSFDRTYEQYF. As DNA, the CDR3 is TGTGCCAGCAGTTTCGACAGGACCTACGAGCAGTACTTC.

The chain combines TRBV18 with TRBJ2-5, with D possibly matching TRBD2 (6 bases). There are 13 residues in the CDR3. Germline V gene data show CDR1 as KGHSH and CDR2 as LQKENI. Between the trimmed V and J ends, which lost 4 bases and 4 bases, there was a span of 10 bases. CDR3 sequence: CASSRGGAETQYF. The CDR3 DNA reads TGTGCCAGCTCACGGGGAGGTGCAGAGACCCAGTACTTC.

The chain uses TRBV7-9 and TRBJ2-5; tentative D call: TRBD1 (6 bases). Germline V CDR1 and CDR2: SEHNR, FQNEAQ (reference sequence). The CDR3 covers 13 residues. V lost 4 bases to trimming and J lost 2 bases, with 8 bases between them. CDR3 nucleotides: TGTGCCAGCAGCTGGGGGCAACAAGAGACCCAGTACTTC. It yields the protein CASSWGQQETQYF. Together with reference TRBV7-9 and TRBJ2-5, the CDR3 gives the full variable domain: DTGVSQNPRHKITKRGQNVTFRCDPISEHNRLYWYRQTLGQGPEFLTYFQNEAQLEKSRLLSDRFSAERPKGSFSTLEIQRTEQGDSAMYLCASSWGQQETQYFGPGTRLLVL.

The chain combines TRBV27 with TRBJ2-1; 9 bases fit TRBD2. The CDR3 runs to 15 residues. V shed 2 bases and J 9 bases; nucleotides not matched to a gene: 8. CDR1 MNHEY and CDR2 SMNVEV come from the germline V gene (reference sequence). CDR3 coding DNA: TGTGCCAGCAGTTTAGGGTTAGCGGGAGTCACTGAGCAGTTCTTC. Translation: CASSLGLAGVTEQFF.

The chain joins TRBV19 to TRBJ2-3; D perhaps matches TRBD2 (6 bases). The V and J ends lost 7 bases and 0 bases respectively, with 17 bases between them. Germline loops: CDR1 LNHDA, CDR2 SQIVND (reference sequence). CDR3 length: 16 amino acids. Here the CDR3 reads CASTPGGGFSTDTQYF. The CDR3, as DNA: TGTGCCAGTACCCCTGGGGGAGGTTTTAGCACAGATACGCAGTATTTT.

This chain uses TRBV28 with TRBJ1-3, with D unresolved. Trimming took 2 bases from V and 0 from J, leaving 5 bases between them. From germline, CDR1 is MDHEN and CDR2 SYDVKM. CDR3 length equals 14 residues. The CDR3 protein is CASSLGSSGNTIYF. DNA of the CDR3: TGTGCCAGCAGTTTAGGGAGCTCTGGAAACACCATATATTTT.

The rearrangement links TRBV19 to TRBJ2-5, with TRBD2 identical over 7 bases. V shed 10 bases and J 0 bases; nucleotides not matched to a gene: 17. The CDR3 spans 17 residues. The germline CDR1 and CDR2 sequences are LNHDA and SQIVND (reference sequence). As DNA, the CDR3 is TGTGCCACCGGGAGGAACGGGGAAACCCCCTACCAAGAGACCCAGTACTTC. Translation gives CATGRNGETPYQETQYF.

The V and J genes are TRBV5-1 and TRBJ2-5; D not certain. The J call may be mistaken, given a closer DNA end match to TRBJ2-7. The CDR3 is made up of 15 amino acids. CDR1 and CDR2 (germline): SGHRS, YFSETQ. The CDR3 is CASSLNSISAGEQYF. The CDR3 nucleotides are TGCGCCAGCAGCTTGAACTCGATTAGTGCAGGCGAGCAGTACTTC.

This chain connects TRBV5-8 to TRBJ2-7, with TRBD1 matching 7 bases. This CDR3 has 15 amino acids. V shed 3 bases, J shed 3 bases, and the junction held 9 bases outside the gene matches. The V gene's germline CDR1 is SGHTS and CDR2 YDEGEE. The CDR3 is CASSYTDRKNYEQYF. CDR3 in DNA: TGTGCCAGCAGCTATACGGACAGGAAGAACTACGAGCAGTACTTC.

This chain joins TRBV2 and TRBJ1-3; D gene ambiguous. The CDR3 contains 14 residues. Per the germline V gene, CDR1 is SNHLY and CDR2 is FYNNEI. V lost 3 bases and J 3 bases, leaving 9 bases between the germline ends. CDR3 sequence: CASSELGGGNTIYF. The DNA of the CDR3 is TGTGCCAGCAGTGAGCTAGGAGGTGGAAACACCATATATTTT. Together with reference TRBV2 and TRBJ1-3, the CDR3 gives the full variable domain: EPEVTQTPSHQVTQMGQEVILRCVPISNHLYFYWYRQILGQKVEFLVSFYNNEISEKSEIFDDQFSVERPDGSNFTLKIRSTKLEDSAMYFCASSELGGGNTIYFGEGSWLTVV.

The V gene is TRBV5-1, the J gene TRBJ2-5; D perhaps matches TRBD2 (6 bases). The CDR3 runs to 14 residues. V was clipped by 7 bases and J by 2 bases, with 15 bases between them. Looked up from germline, CDR1 is SGHRS and CDR2 is YFSETQ. CDR3 loop: CASCPWGEQETQYF. In DNA, the CDR3 is TGCGCCAGCTGCCCCTGGGGGGAGCAAGAGACCCAGTACTTC.

This chain uses TRBV7-9 with TRBJ1-5; possibly TRBD1 for D (6 bases). The CDR3 is 19 amino acids. Trimming pared 6 bases from V and 6 bases from J, leaving 30 bases between. CDR1 is SEHNR and CDR2 is FQNEAQ in the germline V gene (reference sequence). CDR3 DNA: TGTGCCAGCAGGGTTCGGGGGGGACACATTCACATCGATGGTCAGCCCCAGCATTTT. Protein sequence: CASRVRGGHIHIDGQPQHF.

This chain connects TRBV19 to TRBJ1-5; D unclear. The germline CDR1 and CDR2 sequences are LNHDA and SQIVND (reference sequence). Trimming stripped 2 bases from V and 4 bases from J, with 6 bases between. The CDR3 contains 13 residues. CDR3 nucleotide sequence: TGTGCCAGTAGTATAACCGGGAATCAGCCCCAGCATTTT. Amino acids: CASSITGNQPQHF.

The rearrangement links TRBV6-5 to TRBJ1-6, with 7 bases lining up with TRBD1. Germline loops: CDR1 MNHEY, CDR2 SVGAGI. V lost 2 bases to trimming and J lost 6 bases; unmatched junction nucleotides: 4. The CDR3 loop spans 15 amino acids. The CDR3 here is CASSYRQGGNSPLHF. The CDR3 DNA reads TGTGCCAGCAGTTACAGGCAGGGGGGTAATTCACCCCTCCACTTT.

Regarding this clone: Different DNA sequences within this sample yield the same CDR3. This chain links TRBV7-9 with TRBJ1-1; no definite D call. The CDR3 consists of 14 residues. Per germline, CDR1 SEHNR and CDR2 FQNEAQ (reference sequence). V was pared by 1 base and J by 1 base, with 7 bases between. For the CDR3, the DNA is TGTGCCAGCAGCTTAGTACGCGAGAACACTGAAGCTTTCTTT. As protein: CASSLVRENTEAFF.

This rearrangement joins TRBV2 to TRBJ2-7, with D perhaps matching TRBD2 (6 bases). The CDR3 spans 17 residues. With 6 bases removed from V and 7 bases from J, the gap between germline ends came to 28 bases. Germline CDR1 and CDR2: SNHLY and FYNNEI. This CDR3 is CASREGTGTSFYEEQYF. CDR3 in DNA: TGTGCCAGCAGGGAGGGGACCGGGACGAGTTTTTACGAGGAGCAGTACTTC.

The chain has TRBV15 and TRBJ2-7, with 9 bases lining up with TRBD1. CDR3 length: 13 residues. The germline gives CDR1 LNHNV, CDR2 YYDKDF (reference sequence). J gave up 7 bases and V 5 bases, and 6 bases lay outside the gene matches. The CDR3 loop reads CATSSQGAGEQYF. For the CDR3, the DNA is TGTGCCACCAGCTCACAGGGGGCGGGGGAGCAGTACTTC. The variable domain in full, completed from reference TRBV15 and TRBJ2-7, reads DAMVIQNPRYQVTQFGKPVTLSCSQTLNHNVMYWYQQKSSQAPKLLFHYYDKDFNNEADTPDNFQSRRPNTSFCFLDIRSPGLGDTAMYLCATSSQGAGEQYFGPGTRLTVT.

As to this clone: This sample also contains other DNA sequences that code for the same CDR3. The chain joins TRBV10-3 to TRBJ2-3; 16 nucleotides match TRBD2. The CDR3 totals 17 residues. In germline, CDR1 is ENHRY, CDR2 SYGVKD. V lost 4 bases and J lost 4; bases outside the gene matches: 5. CDR3: CAISGGLAGGRPDTQYF. CDR3 nucleotides: TGTGCCATCAGTGGGGGACTAGCGGGAGGGAGGCCAGATACGCAGTATTTT.

The chain is built from TRBV5-1 and TRBJ2-7; 9 bases agree with TRBD2. Germline loops: CDR1 SGHRS, CDR2 YFSETQ. The CDR3 sequence is 15 residues long. V shed 1 base and J 2 bases; nucleotides not matched to a gene: 4. In nucleotides, the CDR3 is TGCGCCAGCAGCTTGATAGCGGGGGAGGCCTACGAGCAGTACTTC. It codes for CASSLIAGEAYEQYF.

This sequence joins TRBV2 and TRBJ1-2, with D possibly being TRBD1 (6 bases). The CDR3 length is 15 residues. The germline V gene encodes CDR1 SNHLY and CDR2 FYNNEI. V lost 4 bases to trimming and J lost 6 bases, with 18 bases between them. This chain's CDR3 is CASSAETGPGHGYTF. The CDR3 DNA is TGTGCCAGCAGTGCCGAGACAGGCCCAGGGCATGGCTACACCTTC.

This rearrangement joins TRBV7-8 to TRBJ1-2; 7 bases are shared with TRBD1. CDR1 is SGHVS and CDR2 is FQNEAQ in the germline V gene. CDR3 length: 14 residues. V shed 5 bases and J 3 bases; nucleotides not matched to a gene: 6. Here the CDR3 reads CASSVRQGHYGYTF. CDR3 nucleotides: TGTGCCAGCAGCGTTAGACAGGGCCACTATGGCTACACCTTC.

The V call is TRBV10-3, the J call TRBJ2-3; 7 bases are a match to TRBD2. This CDR3 region has 16 residues. Unmatched junction bases numbered 8, after V lost 3 bases and J lost 2 bases. Germline CDR1 ENHRY, CDR2 SYGVKD. CDR3 DNA sequence: TGTGCCATCAGTGATAGGGCTAGCGGCCCCACAGATACGCAGTATTTT. This sequence encodes CAISDRASGPTDTQYF.

The chain recombines TRBV10-3 with TRBJ2-3, with 8 bases aligning to TRBD1. Per the germline V gene, CDR1 is ENHRY and CDR2 is SYGVKD. V gave up 1 base and J gave up 3 bases; unmatched junction bases: 9. This CDR3 is built from 17 residues. The CDR3, as DNA: TGTGCCATCAGTGAGTTATCAGGGGGCCCTGTGACAGATACGCAGTATTTT. The encoded protein is CAISELSGGPVTDTQYF.

V and J are TRBV9 and TRBJ2-1; D unresolved. Trimming shortened V by 0 bases and J by 0 bases, and 10 bases separated the two germline ends. The germline CDR1 and CDR2 sequences are SGDLS and YYNGEE. CDR3 size: 16 residues. CDR3 in DNA: TGTGCCAGCAGCGTAGAGGCAGGAACCTCCTACAATGAGCAGTTCTTC. It codes for CASSVEAGTSYNEQFF.